This is a list of T cell receptor beta chains from one sample in a study of identical twins. Each CDR3 protein gets one entry after TCRdb re-called the 5' RACE reads with MiXCR. The sample carries about 790,000 distinct CDR3 sequences, 15% to 20% recorded once. Separately, the same data were catalogued under a study of T cells expressing NK-cell markers.

Material for sequencing was PBMCs. All receptors derive from a woman between 18 and 29 years old in good health. Both conserved end residues are trimmed from each CDR3. Each record gives: CDR3 protein, V gene, J gene, clone size. Clone size is not always given. Where it is, it says once, few, many or a class for expanded clones.

CDR3: SVGGGRSTDTQY
V: TRBV29-1
J: TRBJ2-3
size: .

CDR3: ASSLLTPLRADTQY
V: TRBV27
J: TRBJ2-3
size: .

CDR3: SVEVVGGRDSVTYEQY
V: TRBV29-1
J: TRBJ2-7
size: few

CDR3: ASSLAGGGTTEAF
V: TRBV5-1
J: TRBJ1-1
size: few

CDR3: ASSWIEGSYEQY
V: TRBV11-2
J: TRBJ2-7
size: .

CDR3: SALRADSNQPQH
V: TRBV20-1
J: TRBJ1-5
size: .

CDR3: ASSLGMLGNTEAF
V: TRBV11-2
J: TRBJ1-1
size: few

CDR3: SALAGGSDTETQY
V: TRBV20-1
J: TRBJ2-5
size: few

CDR3: ATSDAGTRKGEQF
V: TRBV24-1
J: TRBJ2-1
size: .

CDR3: SGDEAF
V: TRBV20-1
J: TRBJ1-1
size: .

CDR3: ASSFRWGKNIQY
V: TRBV12-3/TRBV12-4
J: TRBJ2-4
size: .

CDR3: ASTPRMGNTGELF
V: TRBV6-1
J: TRBJ2-2
size: .

CDR3: SARKRTERGPGDEQY
V: TRBV20-1
J: TRBJ2-7
size: .

CDR3: ASTYNTEAF
V: TRBV12-3/TRBV12-4
J: TRBJ1-1
size: .

CDR3: ASRPMVGGGQETQY
V: TRBV6-1
J: TRBJ2-5
size: .

CDR3: ASSASDWDWEQF
V: TRBV6-1
J: TRBJ2-1
size: .

CDR3: ASSLDAARGEKTQY
V: TRBV7-2
J: TRBJ2-5
size: .

CDR3: ASSYSSGTTYEQY
V: TRBV6-2/TRBV6-3
J: TRBJ2-7
size: .

CDR3: SALGPGGAESYT
V: TRBV20-1
J: TRBJ1-2
size: .

CDR3: ASRERTGMDTQY
V: TRBV6-1
J: TRBJ2-3
size: .

CDR3: ASRTSGVSSYNEQF
V: TRBV12-3/TRBV12-4
J: TRBJ2-1
size: few

CDR3: SADRGALVEQF
V: TRBV20-1
J: TRBJ2-1
size: .

CDR3: ASSPVGTGQTYEQY
V: TRBV6-4
J: TRBJ2-7
size: few

CDR3: SAPTTDWYGYT
V: TRBV20-1
J: TRBJ1-2
size: few

CDR3: ASSLQGGGSYEQY
V: TRBV11-2
J: TRBJ2-7
size: .

CDR3: ASSFPRGTEAF
V: TRBV7-2
J: TRBJ1-1
size: .

CDR3: ASSLGGTSKAKNIQY
V: TRBV12-3/TRBV12-4
J: TRBJ2-4
size: few

CDR3: ASTEGWSTEAF
V: TRBV6-1
J: TRBJ1-1
size: .

CDR3: ASNPSSYNSPLH
V: TRBV6-1
J: TRBJ1-6
size: few